Following are 18 T cell receptor beta chains from one sample sequenced in a study of shared clonotypes between healthy human individuals (dated by TCRdb to 2018 to 2020). Receptor amplification or capture employed the immunoSEQ multiplex PCR assay. As stored in TCRdb, this immuneACCESS dataset retains in-frame rearrangements with V and J assigned. A fraction of the clones does not appear; measured against another copy, unresolved V genes explain less than half of the discrepancy, and the remainder lacks a known reason. In all, the sample holds about 2 million clones, and approximately 95% of those were seen once. The top ten hold 0.9% to 1.5% of the sample. For the CD8 naive samples, CD45RO-negative cells were positively selected for CCR7, yielding a CD45RA+CCR7+ population from which TemRA cells were excluded. Sequencing was done on a sample of naive CD8+ T cells sorted from blood. What this sample's cell subset or site label stands for: CD45RA+CCR7+. The receptors originated from a man in his late teens or twenties in good health.

This rearrangement joins TRBV7-6 to TRBJ2-7; 9 bases line up with TRBD2. CDR1 and CDR2 (germline): SGHVS, FNYEAQ. V lost 5 bases to trimming and J lost 1 base; unmatched junction nucleotides: 6. The CDR3 loop spans 15 amino acids. The CDR3 DNA reads TGTGCCAGCAGCCCCGGACTAGCGTTTTCCTACGAGCAGTACTTC. This translates into CASSPGLAFSYEQYF.

This chain joins TRBV4-3 and TRBJ2-2; TRBD2 aligns across 10 bases. With V trimmed by 5 bases and J by 6 bases, 0 bases remained unmatched. This CDR3 region has 13 residues. Germline assignment: CDR1 LGHNA and CDR2 YSLEER. CDR3 amino acids: CASSGLAAGELFF. For the CDR3, the DNA is TGCGCCAGCAGCGGACTAGCGGCCGGGGAGCTGTTTTTT.

The V gene is TRBV2, the J gene TRBJ2-5; TRBD1 matches at 9 bases. The CDR3 contains 16 residues. Per germline, CDR1 SNHLY and CDR2 FYNNEI. The J segment lost 0 bases and the V segment lost 7 bases, leaving 9 bases of the junction unmatched. DNA for the CDR3: TGTGCCAGCACGAGGGGGACAGGGTGGTACCAAGAGACCCAGTACTTC. This gives the protein CASTRGTGWYQETQYF.

The CDR3 sequence is CASSQRSGRTYNEQFF. For the CDR3, the DNA is TGCGCCAGCAGCCAACGTAGCGGGAGGACCTACAATGAGCAGTTCTTC. V is TRBV4-3 and J is TRBJ2-1, with 10 bases aligning to TRBD2. J gave up 2 bases and V 2 bases, and 3 bases lay outside the gene matches. CDR1 is LGHNA and CDR2 is YSLEER in the germline V gene. CDR3 length equals 16 residues.

This clone was counted once. This chain's CDR3 is CASSDPGQVYNSPLHF. The CDR3 DNA sequence: TGTGCCAGCAGTGACCCAGGCCAAGTATATAATTCACCCCTCCACTTT. The V and J genes are TRBV2 and TRBJ1-6; D uncertain. Germline V CDR1 and CDR2: SNHLY, FYNNEI. The CDR3 spans 16 residues. Trimming took off 3 bases at V and 4 bases at J, with 13 bases between the two ends.

This chain joins TRBV5-1 and TRBJ2-1, with unresolved D. Trimming removed 3 bases from V and 2 bases from J, with 12 bases in between. The CDR3 covers 15 residues. The germline CDR1 and CDR2 sequences are SGHRS and YFSETQ. The CDR3 protein is CASSSSPRTYNEQFF. DNA for the CDR3: TGCGCCAGCAGCTCTTCCCCCCGGACCTACAATGAGCAGTTCTTC.

The V call is TRBV7-9, the J call TRBJ2-4; TRBD1 might be the D (5 bases). The length of the CDR3 is 16 residues. CDR1 is SEHNR, CDR2 FQNEAQ, per germline (reference sequence). Trimming cost V 0 bases and J 0 bases, with 9 bases left between them. CDR3 region: CASSLAAGIAKNIQYF. DNA of the CDR3: TGTGCCAGCAGCTTAGCTGCAGGGATAGCCAAAAACATTCAGTACTTC.

This chain uses TRBV27 with TRBJ2-3, with 8 positions matching TRBD2. The V gene's germline CDR1 is MNHEY and CDR2 SMNVEV (reference sequence). Unmatched junction bases numbered 2, after V lost 3 bases and J lost 3 bases. The CDR3 length is 14 residues. CDR3 loop: CASSFGTSTDTQYF. The CDR3 region has the DNA TGTGCCAGCAGTTTCGGGACTAGTACAGATACGCAGTATTTT.

The rearrangement joins TRBV30 to TRBJ2-3, with D possibly matching TRBD1 (5 bases). V dropped 3 bases and J dropped 2 bases, with 9 bases sitting between them. Per the germline V gene, CDR1 is GTSNPN and CDR2 is SVGIG (reference sequence). The CDR3 extends over 13 amino acids. CDR3 sequence (DNA): TGTGCCTGGAGCACAGGAGACACAGATACGCAGTATTTT. Amino acids: CAWSTGDTDTQYF.

This chain connects TRBV6-6 to TRBJ1-5; TRBD1 matches 9 bases. V gave up 2 bases and J gave up 2 bases; unmatched junction bases: 1. Per germline, CDR1 MNHNY and CDR2 SVGAGI (reference sequence). The CDR3 is made up of 15 amino acids. This CDR3 reads CASSYGDRGNQPQHF. CDR3 in DNA: TGTGCCAGCAGTTACGGGGACAGGGGCAATCAGCCCCAGCATTTT.

This chain uses TRBV5-1 with TRBJ2-3; weak D call: TRBD2 (5 bases). Germline loops: CDR1 SGHRS, CDR2 YFSETQ. The V gene lost 4 bases and the J gene lost 3 bases, with 15 bases spanning the gap. The CDR3 has 15 residues. In DNA form, the CDR3 reads TGCGCCAGCAGCACCGGACTCGGGTGGACAGATACGCAGTATTTT. Encoded protein: CASSTGLGWTDTQYF. Full variable domain (missing parts from reference TRBV5-1 and TRBJ2-3): KAGVTQTPRYLIKTRGQQVTLSCSPISGHRSVSWYQQTPGQGLQFLFEYFSETQRNKGNFPGRFSGRQFSNSRSEMNVSTLELGDSALYLCASSTGLGWTDTQYFGPGTRLTVL.

The rearrangement links TRBV6-1 to TRBJ1-5; maybe TRBD1 (5 bases). The CDR3 contains 15 residues. V shed 6 bases and J shed 6 bases, with 18 bases lying between them. Germline values: CDR1 MNHNS, CDR2 SASEGT. This chain's CDR3 is CASRPGPGGVQPQHF. As DNA, the CDR3 is TGTGCCAGCAGGCCGGGACCCGGGGGTGTTCAGCCCCAGCATTTT.

This sequence joins TRBV5-1 and TRBJ2-2, with D possibly matching TRBD2 (6 bases). Trimming removed 0 bases from V and 10 bases from J, with 10 bases in between. This CDR3 has 13 amino acids. From germline, CDR1 is SGHRS and CDR2 YFSETQ. The CDR3 sequence: CASSLAGGLELFF. The CDR3, as DNA: TGCGCCAGCAGCTTGGCCGGGGGTTTGGAGCTGTTTTTT. Using reference TRBV5-1 and TRBJ2-2 for the parts outside the CDR3, the full variable domain is KAGVTQTPRYLIKTRGQQVTLSCSPISGHRSVSWYQQTPGQGLQFLFEYFSETQRNKGNFPGRFSGRQFSNSRSEMNVSTLELGDSALYLCASSLAGGLELFFGEGSRLTVL.

This clone was recorded once. J is TRBJ2-3 and V is TRBV6-5; unclear D gene. CDR3 length equals 12 residues. Between the trimmed V and J ends, which lost 10 bases and 2 bases, there was a span of 10 bases. Germline values: CDR1 MNHEY, CDR2 SVGAGI. This CDR3 is CATQSLTDTQYF. The DNA of the CDR3 is TGTGCCACACAGAGCCTCACAGATACGCAGTATTTT.

This rearrangement joins TRBV4-1 to TRBJ1-3; no firm D call. Trimming removed 3 bases from V and 0 bases from J, with 12 bases in between. Germline-derived CDR1 and CDR2 are MGHRA and YSYEKL. The CDR3 is 16 amino acids. CDR3 loop: CASSQLITASGNTIYF. DNA of the CDR3: TGCGCCAGCAGCCAGCTTATTACAGCCTCTGGAAACACCATATATTTT.

The rearrangement joins TRBV15 to TRBJ2-7; 9 positions match TRBD2. V trimming: 9 bases; J trimming: 1 base; junction bases outside the gene matches: 4. CDR3 length: 13 residues. CDR1 and CDR2 from the germline V gene are LNHNV and YYDKDF (reference sequence). This CDR3 reads CATAAGGSYEQYF. The CDR3 region has the DNA TGTGCCACTGCAGCGGGAGGATCCTACGAGCAGTACTTC.

The chain joins TRBV4-1 to TRBJ2-7, with 14 bases that match TRBD2. Per germline, CDR1 MGHRA and CDR2 YSYEKL. This CDR3 has 17 residues. V shed 5 bases and J 3 bases; nucleotides not matched to a gene: 9. The CDR3 nucleotides are TGCGCCAGCAGCTTGACCGGGACTAGCGGGAGTAACTACGAGCAGTACTTC. It translates to CASSLTGTSGSNYEQYF.

The V gene is TRBV7-8, the J gene TRBJ2-7; D not resolved. The CDR3 has 13 residues. The V end lost 0 bases, the J end lost 4 bases, and 7 bases lay between the germline ends. Germline V gene lookup returns CDR1 SGHVS and CDR2 FQNEAQ. In nucleotides, the CDR3 is TGTGCCAGCAGCTTAGCTGTGGCTTACGAGCAGTACTTC. It yields the protein CASSLAVAYEQYF.